This T cell receptor beta chain was observed in a study of control samples from healthy donors and cancer patients. This CDR3 is 12 amino acids long. V dropped 5 bases and J dropped 5 bases, with 12 bases sitting between them. The germline V gene encodes CDR1 SQVTM and CDR2 ANQGSEA. Only in-frame clones appear in the TCRdb table, and some are missing; sequencing was by immunoSEQ multiplex PCR. The sample carries under 70,000 clones, roughly nine tenths recorded once. The receptor was isolated from a man in his 60s with head and neck cancer. What was sequenced was PBMCs. The chain uses TRBV29-1 and TRBJ2-5; maybe TRBD1 (5 bases). Here the CDR3 reads CSVYQGWETQYF. For the CDR3, the DNA is TGCAGCGTTTATCAGGGATGGGAGACCCAGTACTTC. The full variable domain, rest sourced from reference TRBV29-1 and TRBJ2-5, is SAVISQKPSRDICQRGTSLTIQCQVDSQVTMMFWYRQQPGQSLTLIATANQGSEATYESGFVIDKFPISRPNLTFSTLTVSNMSPEDSSIYLCSVYQGWETQYFGPGTRLLVL.